This T cell receptor (beta chain) was sequenced in a study of blood T cell repertoires in COVID-19. Per the authors' pipeline: Amplifying reference gene primers gave estimates of nucleated cell counts. TCRdb's table, derived via immunoSEQ multiplex PCR, lists solely in-frame clones and lacks some. That table is the source of V, J and clone size, and D and trimming were worked out from the DNA. The sample holds around 400,000 clones, roughly nine tenths seen once. Germline values: CDR1 MDHEN, CDR2 SYDVKM. The CDR3 sequence is 12 residues long. Germline trimming cut 6 bases from V and 6 bases from J; bases unmatched to any gene: 4.

The chain couples TRBV28 to TRBJ1-2, with 7 bases lining up with TRBD1. This receptor was obtained from a woman in her forties who had been exposed to COVID-19. Material: PBMCs or T cells enriched from blood (not recorded which). CDR3 residues: CASRAGGHGYTF. CDR3 DNA: TGTGCCAGCAGGGCAGGGGGGCATGGCTACACCTTC.